Each of the 24 T cell receptor beta chains below was sequenced from the same sample in a study of regulatory T cells in long-lasting Graves disease. Time point denoted: newly diagnosed GD, antithyroid drugs for less than 3 months. PBMC RNA was the source of the TCR library. Relying on iRepertoire HTBI primers and Arm-PCR of CDR3 regions, the team built TCR beta libraries. TCRdb fed the multiplex PCR reads into MiXCR, producing one record per CDR3 protein. The sample holds approximately 400,000 distinct CDR3 sequences; roughly 16% are singletons and the top ten take 20% to 25%. This specimen consisted of peripheral blood mononuclear cells (PBMCs), obtained at new diagnosis, from a patient treated with antithyroid drugs. The origin of the receptors is a female donor with Graves disease.

In DNA, the CDR3 is TGTGCCAGCAGCGTAGATAGGGGTTCCGAGACCCAGTACTTC. Its protein is CASSVDRGSETQYF. The chain is built from TRBV9 and TRBJ2-1, with a tentative D call TRBD1 (5 bases). The J call may be in error: the DNA end matches TRBJ2-5 better. There are 14 residues in the CDR3. Germline CDR1 and CDR2: SGDLS and YYNGEE.

This clonotype was found many times. The genes are TRBV28 and TRBJ2-1; no definite D call. The CDR3 runs 10 residues. Germline CDR1 reads MDHEN; CDR2 reads SYDVKM. The V end lost 3 bases, the J end lost 11 bases, and 5 bases lay between the germline ends. This CDR3 reads CASSLDQQFF. Written as DNA, the CDR3 is TGTGCCAGCAGTTTGGACCAGCAGTTCTTC. Looking up the rest from reference TRBV28 and TRBJ2-1 gives the full variable domain: DVKVTQSSRYLVKRTGEKVFLECVQDMDHENMFWYRQDPGLGLRLIYFSYDVKMKEKGDIPEGYSVSREKKERFSLILESASTNQTSMYLCASSLDQQFFGPGTRLTVL.

This clonotype came up a few times. The rearrangement links TRBV13 to TRBJ2-3, with a tentative D call TRBD2 (5 bases). The CDR3 has 16 amino acids. Germline assignment: CDR1 PRHDT and CDR2 FYEKMQ (reference sequence). Trimming took 1 base from V and 2 from J, leaving 13 bases between them. CDR3 protein: CASSLALSGPTDTQYF. In DNA, the CDR3 is TGTGCCAGCAGCTTAGCCCTAAGCGGACCCACAGATACGCAGTATTTT.

Ten or more counts support this clonotype. The rearrangement joins TRBV4-1 to TRBJ1-2; D is ambiguous. The CDR3 totals 16 residues. Trimming stripped 0 bases from V and 7 bases from J, with 18 bases between. Germline V gene sequence: CDR1 MGHRA, CDR2 YSYEKL. The CDR3, as DNA: TGCGCCAGCAGCCAAGAGGGAATCATCACCCTGCCTGGCTACACCTTC. Its translation: CASSQEGIITLPGYTF.

As regards this clonotype: Given a much more abundant clone one base away, this may be a read error. The V gene is TRBV28, the J gene TRBJ2-3, with TRBD1 as a possible D gene (6 bases). The CDR3 length is 14 residues. Germline assignment: CDR1 MDHEN and CDR2 SYDVKM. This chain's CDR3 is CVVTGRVSTDAQYF. CDR3 DNA sequence: TGTGTCGTGACAGGACGGGTTAGCACAGATGCGCAGTATTTT.

This clonotype was seen repeatedly, ten times or more. The CDR3 loop reads CASSDPGQGGGYTF. CDR3 nucleotides: TGTGCCAGCAGTGACCCGGGACAGGGTGGTGGCTACACCTTC. The chain combines TRBV6-4 with TRBJ1-2; 9 bases are a match to TRBD1. The trim removed 2 bases at V and 7 bases at J, leaving 5 bases unmatched. This CDR3 comprises 14 residues. The germline V gene encodes CDR1 MRHNA and CDR2 SNTAGT.

This clonotype was seen only once. A much larger clone differs by one base, so this may be a read error. This rearrangement joins TRBV29-1 to TRBJ1-1, with TRBD1 as a possible D gene (6 bases). Germline CDR1 and CDR2: SQVTM and ANQGSEA. CDR3 length: 13 amino acids. V was cut by 5 bases and J by 3 bases, with 13 bases left in between. The CDR3 sequence: CSVYGGGYTEAFF. The CDR3 bases are TGCAGCGTTTACGGAGGGGGTTACACTGAAGCTTTCTTT.

This clonotype was counted a few times. The V and J genes are TRBV6-2 or TRBV6-3 and TRBJ2-3; perhaps TRBD1 as D (5 bases). Trimming shortened V by 7 bases and J by 4 bases, and 15 bases separated the two germline ends. The CDR3 covers 14 residues. CDR1 and CDR2 from the germline V gene are MNHEY and SVGEGT. As DNA, the CDR3 is TGTGCCAGCACTCGGGCGACAGAGGCAGATACGCAGTATTTT. Protein: CASTRATEADTQYF.

The rearrangement joins TRBV14 to TRBJ1-1, with D uncertain. The V gene lost 0 bases and the J gene lost 1 base, with 9 bases spanning the gap. The CDR3 is 15 residues long. Germline loops: CDR1 SGHDN, CDR2 FVKESK. CDR3: CASSQDVKENTEAFF. CDR3 in DNA: TGTGCCAGCAGCCAAGATGTGAAAGAGAACACTGAAGCTTTCTTT.

The rearrangement uses TRBV18 and TRBJ2-6, with D unresolved. V lost 3 bases and J lost 1, with 7 bases in between. The germline CDR1 and CDR2 sequences are KGHSH and LQKENI. This CDR3 spans 15 amino acids. The CDR3 spells CASSPPSSGANVLTF. DNA of the CDR3: TGTGCCAGCTCACCTCCGAGTTCTGGGGCCAACGTCCTGACTTTC.

J is TRBJ1-4 and V is TRBV6-5; 7 nucleotides agree with TRBD1. The CDR3 is 16 residues long. Germline assignment: CDR1 MNHEY and CDR2 SVGAGI. Trimming took 4 bases from V and 8 from J; bases not matched to a gene: 13. The CDR3, as DNA: TGTGCCAGCAGTTCAACAGGGGACGGAGTGAGAGAAAAACTGTTTTTT. This translates into CASSSTGDGVREKLFF.

This clonotype was seen at least ten times. The chain uses TRBV5-4 and TRBJ2-5; no clear D. The CDR3 spans 14 residues. Trimming cost V 3 bases and J 4 bases, with 13 bases left between them. CDR1 and CDR2 (germline): SGHNT, YYREEE (reference sequence). The CDR3 loop reads CASSSSGSRETQYF. The CDR3 DNA reads as TGTGCCAGCAGCTCTTCGGGTTCGAGAGAGACCCAGTACTTC.

This clonotype was seen repeatedly, ten times or more. The V and J genes are TRBV12-3 or TRBV12-4 and TRBJ2-3; either TRBD1 or TRBD2 may supply D (5 bases each). This CDR3 comprises 14 residues. Trimming removed 4 bases at V and 2 bases at J, with 10 bases between. Here the CDR3 reads CASSWPGPTDTQYF. In DNA form, the CDR3 reads TGTGCCAGCAGTTGGCCGGGACCCACAGATACGCAGTATTTT.

Details on this clonotype: A much larger clone sits a single nucleotide away, making a read error possible. The chain combines TRBV9 with TRBJ2-1, with TRBD1 matching 11 bases. V lost 2 bases, J lost 10 bases, and 8 bases stayed unmatched. The CDR3 is made up of 15 amino acids. Germline-derived CDR1 and CDR2 are SGDLS and YYNGEE. CDR3 nucleotides: TGTGCCAGCAGCGTCGGGACAGGGGGGGCGTCCGAGCAGTTCTTC. Encoded protein: CASSVGTGGASEQFF.

This clonotype was seen repeatedly, ten times or more. The CDR3 DNA follows: TGTGCCAGCAGCGCCGAGGGATGGCTTTACGACCAAGAGACCCAGTACTTC. This sequence encodes CASSAEGWLYDQETQYF. V gene TRBV9 combines with J gene TRBJ2-5, with D perhaps matching TRBD2 (5 bases). The CDR3 length is 17 residues. The V end lost 3 bases, the J end lost 0 bases, and 18 bases lay between the germline ends. Germline loops: CDR1 SGDLS, CDR2 YYNGEE.

A few counts support this clonotype. The V and J genes are TRBV4-3 and TRBJ2-2; D gene uncertain. Trimming stripped 0 bases from V and 7 bases from J, with 15 bases between. CDR1 is LGHNA and CDR2 is YSLEER in the germline V gene. CDR3 length equals 16 residues. CDR3 bases: TGCGCCAGCAGCCAAGATTTCGCGACAACGGGCGGGGAGCTGTTTTTT. Its translation: CASSQDFATTGGELFF.

There are a few counts of this clonotype. The CDR3 nucleotides are TGTGCCACCAGCACCCTCGGGGTCGAAAACGATGAGCAGTTCTTC. It is translated as CATSTLGVENDEQFF. The chain has TRBV15 and TRBJ2-1, with D maybe TRBD2 (5 bases). The CDR3 is 15 residues long. The V end lost 4 bases, the J end lost 8 bases, and 18 bases lay between the germline ends. Germline assignment: CDR1 LNHNV and CDR2 YYDKDF (reference sequence).

The sample holds many counts of this clonotype. The chain couples TRBV4-3 to TRBJ2-7; D is unresolved. Trimming took 2 bases from V and 3 from J, leaving 8 bases between them. Germline CDR1 LGHNA, CDR2 YSLEER. This CDR3 comprises 13 residues. Written as DNA, the CDR3 is TGCGCCAGCAGCCAATCTAGAAGCTACGAGCAGTACTTC. It codes for CASSQSRSYEQYF.

This clonotype was observed a handful of times. This rearrangement joins TRBV6-1 to TRBJ1-2; D is unresolved. Trimming stripped 3 bases from V and 2 bases from J, with 10 bases between. Germline assignment: CDR1 MNHNS and CDR2 SASEGT. The CDR3 has 14 amino acids. CDR3 nucleotides: TGTGCCAGCAGTGATTTAGCTTGGAACTATGGCTACACCTTC. This sequence encodes CASSDLAWNYGYTF.

Turning to this clonotype: This could be a read error, since a much larger clone is one nucleotide away. It is likely a read error, because the conserved phenylalanine at the end of the CDR3 is missing. J is TRBJ2-1 and V is TRBV2; D is uncertain. TRBJ2-5 matches the DNA end more closely, so the J call is doubtful. CDR3 length: 13 residues. Looked up from germline, CDR1 is SNHLY and CDR2 is FYNNEI. This CDR3 reads CASNRVAVETQYS. In DNA, the CDR3 is TGTGCCAGCAACCGAGTGGCTGTAGAGACCCAGTACTCC.

Many counts were recorded for this clonotype. The chain joins TRBV13 to TRBJ2-1; D uncertain. The CDR3 length is 12 residues. Germline loops: CDR1 PRHDT, CDR2 FYEKMQ (reference sequence). V lost 5 bases and J lost 8, with 10 bases in between. The CDR3 region has the DNA TGTGCCAGCAGCGCTCAGATGGATGAGCAGTTCTTC. Amino acid sequence: CASSAQMDEQFF.

Worth noting for this clonotype: A read error is possible here, since a much larger clone lies one base away. V usage is TRBV5-5 and J usage is TRBJ1-2; D possibly corresponds to TRBD1 (5 bases). CDR3 length: 14 amino acids. Germline loops: CDR1 SGHKS, CDR2 YYEKEE (reference sequence). V was cut by 7 bases and J by 1 base, with 14 bases left in between. In nucleotides, the CDR3 is TGTGCCAGCGAACCAGGGCGGTGTAACTATGGCTACACCTTC. Residues: CASEPGRCNYGYTF.

This clonotype occurred many times. The chain has TRBV6-2 or TRBV6-3 and TRBJ2-1, with 10 positions matching TRBD2. In germline, CDR1 is MNHEY, CDR2 SVGEGT. With 6 bases clipped from V and 3 bases from J, the junction kept 8 bases outside the gene matches. The CDR3 sequence is 16 residues long. The CDR3 is CASRKPGLANYNEQFF. The CDR3 coding sequence is TGTGCCAGCAGAAAACCGGGACTAGCGAACTACAATGAGCAGTTCTTC.

Note on this clonotype: A much more abundant neighbour one base away suggests this may be a read error. Here the CDR3 reads CASSSQGAGGLFF. The DNA of the CDR3 is TGTGCCAGCAGTTCCCAGGGGGCCGGGGGGCTGTTTTTT. The chain combines TRBV27 with TRBJ2-2, with 8 bases that match TRBD1. The length of the CDR3 is 13 residues. The germline CDR1 and CDR2 sequences are MNHEY and SMNVEV (reference sequence).